This TCR beta chain was sequenced during a study of blood T cell repertoires in COVID-19. Study-wide context: The study drew acute and convalescent COVID-19 samples from the United States, Italy and Spain.

In this sample, this clone turned up once. Source study methods: Cell counts per sample came from amplifying reference gene primers. Sequenced by immunoSEQ multiplex PCR; TCRdb stores in-frame clones only, minus some. That table furnishes V, J and clone size, whereas the DNA furnished D and trimming. This repertoire shows more than 150,000 clones, 75% to 85% found once; its top ten account for 10% to 15%. The CDR3 loop spans 15 amino acids. Germline CDR1 and CDR2: SGHRS and YFSETQ. The V end lost 3 bases, the J end lost 0 bases, and 12 bases lay between the germline ends. This sequence originates from a man aged 40-49 years who had recovered from COVID-19. Sequenced: PBMCs or T cells enriched from blood (not recorded which). This sequence joins TRBV5-1 and TRBJ1-1, with D tentatively TRBD1 (5 bases). CDR3 loop: CASSSKTALNTEAFF. CDR3 in DNA: TGCGCCAGCAGCTCGAAGACAGCCCTGAACACTGAAGCTTTCTTT.